The 10 T cell receptor beta chains presented below share a single source sample, sequenced in a study of cytomegalovirus exposure and HLA in healthy donors. Amplification used 60 Vbeta primers and 13 Jbeta primers. Sequencing used immunoSEQ multiplex PCR; TCRdb keeps in-frame clones, though not all of them. This table holds about 110,000 clones, 65% to 85% found once. The specimen was PBMCs. These TCRs come from a male donor in good health and CMV-seropositive.

The chain recombines TRBV7-3 with TRBJ2-2; 8 nucleotides line up with TRBD2. CDR3 length equals 16 residues. V was clipped by 5 bases and J by 6 bases; unmatched bases: 11. CDR1 SGHTA and CDR2 FQGTGA come from the germline V gene. The CDR3 loop is CASSATSGMSSGELFF. The DNA of the CDR3 is TGTGCCAGCAGCGCCACTAGCGGCATGTCGTCCGGGGAGCTGTTTTTT.

The chain has TRBV7-2 and TRBJ2-1, with D perhaps matching TRBD2 (6 bases). From germline, CDR1 is SGHTA and CDR2 FQGNSA. The CDR3 length is 14 residues. V was trimmed by 8 bases and J by 2 bases, leaving 13 bases between them. For the CDR3, the DNA is TGTGCCAGCGGCCCCGGGGGACCCTACAATGAGCAGTTCTTC. It codes for CASGPGGPYNEQFF.

This chain links TRBV27 with TRBJ2-3, with unresolved D. The CDR3 loop spans 12 amino acids. Trimming left V 6 bases short and J 13 bases short, with 17 bases between. Germline CDR1 and CDR2: MNHEY and SMNVEV (reference sequence). CDR3 DNA: TGTGCCAGCAGCCCGAACCCGAGTGCGAAGTATTTT. It encodes CASSPNPSAKYF.

The rearrangement uses TRBV23-1 and TRBJ2-7; D not resolved. TRBV23-1 is labeled an ORF, and its function is uncertain. This CDR3 contains 15 residues. Trimming took off 6 bases at V and 0 bases at J, with 15 bases between the two ends. The CDR3 loop is CASRKKLLPSYEQYF. The CDR3 DNA is TGCGCCAGCAGAAAAAAACTGTTACCCTCCTACGAGCAGTACTTC.

This chain connects TRBV7-2 to TRBJ1-1, with D unresolved. Germline V gene sequence: CDR1 SGHTA, CDR2 FQGNSA. CDR3 length: 14 residues. V lost 0 bases and J 2 bases, leaving 7 bases between the germline ends. In DNA form, the CDR3 reads TGTGCCAGCAGCTTAGCTGGGCGCAACACTGAAGCTTTCTTT. Translated, it gives CASSLAGRNTEAFF.

The chain recombines TRBV9 with TRBJ2-5, with 14 bases matching TRBD2. V dropped 4 bases and J dropped 4; count of bases not matched to a gene: 6. CDR3 length: 16 residues. The germline V gene has CDR1 SGDLS and CDR2 YYNGEE. This CDR3 reads CASSLGLAGALETQYF. The CDR3 nucleotides read TGTGCCAGCAGCTTGGGACTAGCGGGAGCTCTAGAGACCCAGTACTTC.

The chain links TRBV19 to TRBJ2-5, with 9 bases lining up with TRBD1. Unmatched junction bases numbered 6, after V lost 6 bases and J lost 4 bases. In germline, CDR1 is LNHDA, CDR2 SQIVND (reference sequence). The CDR3 is 14 amino acids. The CDR3 spells CASSKDRGGETQYF. The CDR3 coding sequence is TGTGCCAGTAGCAAGGACAGGGGTGGAGAGACCCAGTACTTC. The full variable domain, with the rest looked up from reference TRBV19 and TRBJ2-5, is DGGITQSPKYLFRKEGQNVTLSCEQNLNHDAMYWYRQDPGQGLRLIYYSQIVNDFQKGDIAEGYSVSREKKESFPLTVTSAQKNPTAFYLCASSKDRGGETQYFGPGTRLLVL.

The chain uses TRBV6-4 and TRBJ2-7, with TRBD1 matching over 7 bases. The CDR3 runs 16 residues. Germline CDR1 reads MRHNA; CDR2 reads SNTAGT. V shed 4 bases, J shed 4 bases, and the junction held 13 bases outside the gene matches. CDR3 in amino acids: CASSGVESDRLYEQYF. In DNA form, the CDR3 reads TGTGCCAGCAGTGGAGTGGAGTCGGACAGGTTGTACGAGCAGTACTTC.

The chain joins TRBV27 to TRBJ2-7, with 10 bases that match TRBD1. Germline lookup yields CDR1 MNHEY and CDR2 SMNVEV (reference sequence). The V and J ends lost 4 bases and 3 bases, in that order; junction bases with no gene match: 3. The CDR3 spans 14 residues. CDR3 in amino acids: CASSWTGGVYEQYF. The CDR3 nucleotides read TGTGCCAGCAGTTGGACAGGGGGAGTCTACGAGCAGTACTTC.

This clone was counted only a few times. In nucleotides, the CDR3 is TGTGCCAGCAGTTACTCGTGGACAGGGGGAGGCTACACCTTC. Translation gives CASSYSWTGGGYTF. V and J are TRBV6-5 and TRBJ1-2; 10 bases fit TRBD1. J lost 8 bases, V lost 0 bases, and 3 bases had no gene match. The CDR3 is 14 residues long. Germline values: CDR1 MNHEY, CDR2 SVGAGI.